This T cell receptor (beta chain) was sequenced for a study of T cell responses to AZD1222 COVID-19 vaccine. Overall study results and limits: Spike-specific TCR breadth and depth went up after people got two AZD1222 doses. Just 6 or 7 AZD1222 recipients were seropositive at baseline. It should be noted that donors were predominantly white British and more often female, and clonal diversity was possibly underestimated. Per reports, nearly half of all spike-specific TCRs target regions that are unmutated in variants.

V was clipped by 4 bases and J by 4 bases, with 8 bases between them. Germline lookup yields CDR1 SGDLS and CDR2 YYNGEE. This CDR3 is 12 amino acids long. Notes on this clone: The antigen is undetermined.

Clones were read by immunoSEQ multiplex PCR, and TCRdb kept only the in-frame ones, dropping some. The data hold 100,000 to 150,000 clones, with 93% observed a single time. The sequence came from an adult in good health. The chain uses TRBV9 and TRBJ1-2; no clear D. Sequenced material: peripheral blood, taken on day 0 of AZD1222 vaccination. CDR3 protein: CASSSKGYGYTF. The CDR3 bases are TGTGCCAGCAGCTCCAAGGGCTATGGCTACACCTTC. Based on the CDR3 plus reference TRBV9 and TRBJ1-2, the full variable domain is DSGVTQTPKHLITATGQRVTLRCSPRSGDLSVYWYQQSLDQGLQFLIQYYNGEERAKGNILERFSAQQFPDLHSELNLSSLELGDSALYFCASSSKGYGYTFGSGTRLTVV.